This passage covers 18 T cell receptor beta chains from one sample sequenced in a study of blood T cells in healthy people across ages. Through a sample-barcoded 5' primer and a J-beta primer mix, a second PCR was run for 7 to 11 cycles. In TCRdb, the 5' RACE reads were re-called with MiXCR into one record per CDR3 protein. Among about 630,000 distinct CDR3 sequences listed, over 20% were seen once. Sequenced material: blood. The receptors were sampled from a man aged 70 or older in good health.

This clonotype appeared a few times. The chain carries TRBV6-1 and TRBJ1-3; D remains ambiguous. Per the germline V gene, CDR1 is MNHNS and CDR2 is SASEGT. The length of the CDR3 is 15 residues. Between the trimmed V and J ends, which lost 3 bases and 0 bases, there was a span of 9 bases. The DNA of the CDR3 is TGTGCCAGCAGTGAGTCGTTCCGCTCTGGAAACACCATATATTTT. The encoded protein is CASSESFRSGNTIYF.

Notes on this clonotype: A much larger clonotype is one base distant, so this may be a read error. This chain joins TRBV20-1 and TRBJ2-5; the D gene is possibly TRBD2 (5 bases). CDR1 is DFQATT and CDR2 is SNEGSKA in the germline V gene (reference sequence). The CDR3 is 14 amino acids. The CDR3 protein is CSGNKRPPQEAQYF. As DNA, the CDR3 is TGCAGTGGCAATAAGCGGCCTCCTCAAGAGGCCCAGTACTTC.

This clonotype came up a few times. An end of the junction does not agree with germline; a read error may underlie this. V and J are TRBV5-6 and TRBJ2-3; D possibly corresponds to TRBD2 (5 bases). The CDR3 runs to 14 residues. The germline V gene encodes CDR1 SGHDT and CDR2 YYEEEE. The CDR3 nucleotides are TGCGCCAGCAGCTTGGCCCTAGCCGGGAATACGCAGTATTTT. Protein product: CASSLALAGNTQYF.

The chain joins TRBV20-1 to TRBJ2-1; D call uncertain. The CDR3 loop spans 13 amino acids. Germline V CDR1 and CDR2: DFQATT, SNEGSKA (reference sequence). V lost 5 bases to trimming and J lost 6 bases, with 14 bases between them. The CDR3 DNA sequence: TGCAGTGCTTTACCGGACCTCTCCAATGAGCAGTTCTTC. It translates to CSALPDLSNEQFF.

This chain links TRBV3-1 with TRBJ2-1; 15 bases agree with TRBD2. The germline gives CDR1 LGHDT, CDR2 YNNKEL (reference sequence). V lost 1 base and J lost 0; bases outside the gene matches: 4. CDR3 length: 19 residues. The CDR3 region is CASSQVGLAGGSSYNEQFF. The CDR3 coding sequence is TGTGCCAGCAGCCAAGTGGGACTAGCGGGAGGCAGCTCCTACAATGAGCAGTTCTTC.

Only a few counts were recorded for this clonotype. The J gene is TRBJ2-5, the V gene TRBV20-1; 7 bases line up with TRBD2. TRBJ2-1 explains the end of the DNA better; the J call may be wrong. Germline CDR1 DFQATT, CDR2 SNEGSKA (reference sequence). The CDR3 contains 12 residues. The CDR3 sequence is CSATRLANEQFF. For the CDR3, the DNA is TGCAGTGCCACCAGACTAGCCAATGAGCAGTTCTTC.

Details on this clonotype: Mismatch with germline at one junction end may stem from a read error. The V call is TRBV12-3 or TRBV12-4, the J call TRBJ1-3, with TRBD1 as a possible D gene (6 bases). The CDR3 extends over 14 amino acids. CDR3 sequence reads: CASSRGSSGNTIYF. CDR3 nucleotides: TGTGCTAGCAGTAGGGGGTCCTCTGGAAACACCATATATTTT.

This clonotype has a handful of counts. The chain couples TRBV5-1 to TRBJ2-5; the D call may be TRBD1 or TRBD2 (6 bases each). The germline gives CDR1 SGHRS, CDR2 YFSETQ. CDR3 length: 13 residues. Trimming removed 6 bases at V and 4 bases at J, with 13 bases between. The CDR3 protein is CASTRGGGETQYF. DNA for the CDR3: TGCGCCAGCACCCGTGGAGGGGGAGAGACCCAGTACTTC.

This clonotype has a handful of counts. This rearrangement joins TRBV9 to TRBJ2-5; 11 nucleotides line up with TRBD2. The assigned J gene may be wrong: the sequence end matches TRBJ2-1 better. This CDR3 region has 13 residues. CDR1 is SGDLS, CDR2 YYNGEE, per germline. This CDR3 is CASSVDSGRAQFF. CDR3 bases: TGTGCCAGCAGCGTAGATAGCGGGAGGGCACAGTTCTTC.

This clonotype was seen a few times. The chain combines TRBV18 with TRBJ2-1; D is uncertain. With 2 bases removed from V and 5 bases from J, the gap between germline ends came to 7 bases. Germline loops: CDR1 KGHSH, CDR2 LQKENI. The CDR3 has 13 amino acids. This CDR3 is CASSPYENNEQFF. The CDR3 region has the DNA TGTGCCAGCTCACCATATGAGAACAATGAGCAGTTCTTC.

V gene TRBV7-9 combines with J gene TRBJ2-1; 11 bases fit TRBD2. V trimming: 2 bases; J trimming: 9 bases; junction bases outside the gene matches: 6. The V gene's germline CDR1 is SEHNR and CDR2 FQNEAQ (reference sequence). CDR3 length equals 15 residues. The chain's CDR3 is CASSLWLAGGSEQFF. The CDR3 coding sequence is TGTGCCAGCAGCTTATGGCTAGCGGGAGGAAGTGAGCAGTTCTTC.

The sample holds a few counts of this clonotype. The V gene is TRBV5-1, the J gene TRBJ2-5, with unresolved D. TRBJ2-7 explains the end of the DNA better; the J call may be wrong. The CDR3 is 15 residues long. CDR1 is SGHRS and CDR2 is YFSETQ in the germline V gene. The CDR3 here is CASSLETNTPYEQYF. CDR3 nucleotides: TGCGCCAGCAGCTTGGAGACAAACACCCCATACGAGCAGTACTTC.

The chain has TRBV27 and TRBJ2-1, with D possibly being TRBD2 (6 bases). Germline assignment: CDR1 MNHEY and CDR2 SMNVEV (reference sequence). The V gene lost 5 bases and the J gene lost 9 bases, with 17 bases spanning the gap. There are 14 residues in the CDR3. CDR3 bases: TGTGCCAGCAGTCCCTGGCGACCCGGGGGTGAGCAGTTCTTC. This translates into CASSPWRPGGEQFF.

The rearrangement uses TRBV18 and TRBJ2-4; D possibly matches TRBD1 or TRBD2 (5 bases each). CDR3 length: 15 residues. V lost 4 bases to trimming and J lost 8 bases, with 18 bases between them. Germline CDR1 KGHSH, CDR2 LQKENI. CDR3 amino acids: CASSLRDLSVDIQYF. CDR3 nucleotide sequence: TGTGCCAGCTCACTCCGGGACCTCTCTGTGGACATTCAGTACTTC.

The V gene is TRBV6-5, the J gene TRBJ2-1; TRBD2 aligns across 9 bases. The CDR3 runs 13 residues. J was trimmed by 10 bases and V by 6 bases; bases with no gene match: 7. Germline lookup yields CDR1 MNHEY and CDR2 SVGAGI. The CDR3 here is CASRASGMVEQFF. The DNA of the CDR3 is TGTGCCAGCAGGGCTAGCGGGATGGTAGAGCAGTTCTTC.

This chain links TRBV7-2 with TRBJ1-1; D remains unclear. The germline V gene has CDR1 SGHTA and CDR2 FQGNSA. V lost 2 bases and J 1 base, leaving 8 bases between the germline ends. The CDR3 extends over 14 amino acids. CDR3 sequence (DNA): TGTGCCAGCAGCTTACGCAAGGGGAACACTGAAGCTTTCTTT. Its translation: CASSLRKGNTEAFF.

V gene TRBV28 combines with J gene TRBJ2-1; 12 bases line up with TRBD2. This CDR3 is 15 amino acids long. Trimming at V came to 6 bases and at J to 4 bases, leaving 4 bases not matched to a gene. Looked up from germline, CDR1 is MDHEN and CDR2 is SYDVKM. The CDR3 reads CASRWTSGIYNEQFF. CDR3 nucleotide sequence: TGTGCCAGCAGGTGGACTAGCGGGATTTACAATGAGCAGTTCTTC.

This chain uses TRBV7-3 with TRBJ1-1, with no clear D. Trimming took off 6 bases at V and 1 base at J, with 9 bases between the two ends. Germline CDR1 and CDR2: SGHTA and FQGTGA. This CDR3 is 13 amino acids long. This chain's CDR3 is CASSRSRNTEAFF. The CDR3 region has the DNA TGTGCCAGCAGTAGAAGCAGGAACACTGAAGCTTTCTTT.